The 18 T cell receptor beta chains below were found in one sample sequenced in a study of blood T cell repertoires in COVID-19. Clones were read by immunoSEQ multiplex PCR, and TCRdb kept only the in-frame ones, dropping some. The sample records around 85,000 clones, around 85% being singletons. Specimen: peripheral blood. The source of these receptors is a man aged 55 to 70 with acute or convalescent COVID-19.

V usage is TRBV4-3 and J usage is TRBJ2-2, with 9 bases aligning to TRBD1. The germline V gene encodes CDR1 LGHNA and CDR2 YSLEER. The junction had 4 bases not matched to a gene; V was cut back by 6 bases and J by 5 bases. The CDR3 loop spans 14 amino acids. This CDR3 is CASSPGTGTGELFF. The CDR3 bases are TGCGCCAGCAGTCCCGGGACAGGGACCGGGGAGCTGTTTTTT.

The chain has TRBV19 and TRBJ1-2; a possible D gene is TRBD1 (5 bases). This CDR3 is built from 13 residues. Germline CDR1 reads LNHDA; CDR2 reads SQIVND (reference sequence). V lost 6 bases to trimming and J lost 8 bases, with 16 bases between them. In DNA form, the CDR3 reads TGTGCCAGTAGGAACCTATCAGGGCGAGGCTACACCTTC. Its protein is CASRNLSGRGYTF.

This clone showed up just a few times. The rearrangement links TRBV19 to TRBJ1-2; 9 nucleotides match TRBD1. The V segment lost 6 bases and the J segment 7 bases; nucleotides outside the gene matches: 12. Germline V lookup: CDR1 LNHDA, CDR2 SQIVND (reference sequence). CDR3 length: 15 residues. The CDR3, as DNA: TGTGCCAGTAGATTGGGACAGGGTATACCCGGTGGCTACACCTTC. This encodes CASRLGQGIPGGYTF.

On this clone: The sample carries other DNA sequences with the same CDR3. The chain uses TRBV27 and TRBJ1-2; 9 positions match TRBD1. The CDR3 is 13 residues long. Germline V gene sequence: CDR1 MNHEY, CDR2 SMNVEV (reference sequence). J gave up 7 bases and V 6 bases, and 6 bases lay outside the gene matches. CDR3 sequence reads: CASSLTGGSGYTF. In DNA, the CDR3 is TGTGCCAGCAGCCTTACAGGGGGCTCTGGCTACACCTTC.

The chain links TRBV30 to TRBJ2-7, with D possibly matching TRBD1 (6 bases). The germline gives CDR1 GTSNPN, CDR2 SVGIG (reference sequence). The CDR3 loop spans 11 amino acids. Between the trimmed V and J ends, which lost 0 bases and 6 bases, there was a span of 6 bases. As DNA, the CDR3 is TGTGCCTGGAGTGTAGGGGGCGAGCAGTACTTC. Residues: CAWSVGGEQYF.

The chain carries TRBV12-3 or TRBV12-4 and TRBJ1-2; D possibly corresponds to TRBD1 (6 bases). The CDR3 loop spans 13 amino acids. Trimming removed 6 bases from V and 7 bases from J, with 15 bases in between. For the CDR3, the DNA is TGTGCCAGCAGCACCAGGACAGCATTTGGCTACACCTTC. Protein: CASSTRTAFGYTF.

The rearrangement joins TRBV3-1 (or the pseudogene TRBV3-2) to TRBJ1-2; D gene uncertain. Germline CDR1 reads LGHDT; CDR2 reads YNNKEL (reference sequence). The CDR3 runs 14 residues. V lost 4 bases and J lost 4, with 13 bases in between. The CDR3 sequence is CASSLKQMSYGYTF. The CDR3, as DNA: TGTGCCAGCAGCCTGAAACAGATGTCCTATGGCTACACCTTC.

The chain links TRBV19 to TRBJ1-6, with a weak D call TRBD1 (6 bases). V was clipped by 6 bases and J by 7 bases, with 16 bases between them. The CDR3 has 15 amino acids. The germline gives CDR1 LNHDA, CDR2 SQIVND (reference sequence). This CDR3 is CASRTQGWGNSPLHF. CDR3 bases: TGTGCCAGTAGGACACAGGGCTGGGGCAATTCACCCCTCCACTTT. The variable domain in full, completed from reference TRBV19 and TRBJ1-6, reads DGGITQSPKYLFRKEGQNVTLSCEQNLNHDAMYWYRQDPGQGLRLIYYSQIVNDFQKGDIAEGYSVSREKKESFPLTVTSAQKNPTAFYLCASRTQGWGNSPLHFGNGTRLTVT.

The chain has TRBV2 and TRBJ1-3, with a possible D match to TRBD1 (5 bases). The germline V gene has CDR1 SNHLY and CDR2 FYNNEI. The CDR3 runs 15 residues. The ends were cut back, 1 base at V and 3 bases at J, with 10 bases in the middle. The CDR3 nucleotides are TGTGCCAGCAGTGAAGTCCAGGGTCGTGGAAACACCATATATTTT. Translating gives CASSEVQGRGNTIYF. The variable domain in full, with the rest retrieved from reference TRBV2 and TRBJ1-3, is EPEVTQTPSHQVTQMGQEVILRCVPISNHLYFYWYRQILGQKVEFLVSFYNNEISEKSEIFDDQFSVERPDGSNFTLKIRSTKLEDSAMYFCASSEVQGRGNTIYFGEGSWLTVV.

This chain links TRBV6-2 or TRBV6-3 with TRBJ1-5; 8 nucleotides align to TRBD1. Trimming at V came to 1 base and at J to 3 bases, leaving 8 bases not matched to a gene. This CDR3 comprises 17 residues. Germline assignment: CDR1 MNHEY and CDR2 SVGEGT. The CDR3 sequence: CASSYFEGTGVNQPQHF. CDR3 bases: TGTGCCAGCAGTTACTTCGAGGGGACAGGCGTCAATCAGCCCCAGCATTTT.

The rearrangement joins TRBV30 to TRBJ2-1; a weak D match, TRBD1 (7 bases). With 3 bases removed from V and 0 bases from J, the gap between germline ends came to 12 bases. CDR1 GTSNPN and CDR2 SVGIG come from the germline V gene (reference sequence). The CDR3 length is 15 residues. This CDR3 is CAWSPQGGSYNEQFF. Here the CDR3 DNA reads TGTGCCTGGAGCCCCCAGGGGGGCTCCTACAATGAGCAGTTCTTC.

CDR3 region: CASSYSTREAFF. The CDR3 DNA is TGTGCCAGCAGTTACTCCACCAGAGAAGCTTTCTTT. The V and J genes are TRBV6-2 or TRBV6-3 and TRBJ1-1, with D unclear. The CDR3 extends over 12 amino acids. The V end lost 0 bases, the J end lost 8 bases, and 7 bases lay between the germline ends. Per germline, CDR1 MNHEY and CDR2 SVGEGT.

This clone was counted a few times. V is TRBV2 and J is TRBJ2-2, with a tentative D call TRBD1 (6 bases). This CDR3 spans 13 amino acids. The germline V gene has CDR1 SNHLY and CDR2 FYNNEI. The V end was cut by 5 bases, the J end by 6 bases, with 10 bases between. In DNA form, the CDR3 reads TGTGCCAGCAGTCAACAGGGCCCCGGGGAGCTGTTTTTT. Amino acids: CASSQQGPGELFF.

The chain combines TRBV19 with TRBJ2-7; D is possibly TRBD2 (5 bases). The CDR3 runs 14 residues. Germline V CDR1 and CDR2: LNHDA, SQIVND (reference sequence). The germline V and J ends were trimmed by 1 base and 4 bases, with 11 bases remaining between them. The CDR3 sequence: CASSIVLGDYEQYF. The CDR3 region has the DNA TGTGCCAGTAGTATAGTTCTCGGGGATTACGAGCAGTACTTC.

The chain employs TRBV2 and TRBJ1-1; the D is unclear. Germline CDR1 SNHLY, CDR2 FYNNEI. Trimming removed 3 bases from V and 1 base from J, with 6 bases in between. CDR3 length: 13 amino acids. The CDR3 DNA follows: TGTGCCAGCAGTGATGTGGCGAACACTGAAGCTTTCTTT. Amino acid sequence: CASSDVANTEAFF.

The V gene is TRBV5-1, the J gene TRBJ1-4; 7 bases are shared with TRBD1. Trimming removed 6 bases from V and 1 base from J; junction bases left unmatched: 6. The germline gives CDR1 SGHRS, CDR2 YFSETQ. The CDR3 consists of 15 residues. The CDR3 loop is CASTMTGITNEKLFF. CDR3 nucleotide sequence: TGCGCCAGCACAATGACAGGGATAACTAATGAAAAACTGTTTTTT.

This chain uses TRBV4-3 with TRBJ1-3; D remains unclear. This CDR3 region has 16 residues. V lost 0 bases and J lost 0, with 9 bases in between. Germline CDR1 LGHNA, CDR2 YSLEER. The CDR3 DNA reads TGCGCCAGCAGCCAAGATCACACGTACTCTGGAAACACCATATATTTT. This encodes CASSQDHTYSGNTIYF.

This clone appeared a single time. The rearrangement joins TRBV7-6 to TRBJ2-5, with TRBD2 matching 7 bases. J was trimmed by 5 bases and V by 4 bases; bases with no gene match: 1. CDR3 length: 12 residues. CDR1 SGHVS and CDR2 FNYEAQ come from the germline V gene. CDR3 protein: CASSSGGETQYF. For the CDR3, the DNA is TGTGCCAGCAGCTCCGGGGGGGAGACCCAGTACTTC. The variable domain in full, with the rest retrieved from reference TRBV7-6 and TRBJ2-5, is GAGVSQSPRYKVTKRGQDVALRCDPISGHVSLYWYRQALGQGPEFLTYFNYEAQQDKSGLPNDRFSAERPEGSISTLTIQRTEQRDSAMYRCASSSGGETQYFGPGTRLLVL.